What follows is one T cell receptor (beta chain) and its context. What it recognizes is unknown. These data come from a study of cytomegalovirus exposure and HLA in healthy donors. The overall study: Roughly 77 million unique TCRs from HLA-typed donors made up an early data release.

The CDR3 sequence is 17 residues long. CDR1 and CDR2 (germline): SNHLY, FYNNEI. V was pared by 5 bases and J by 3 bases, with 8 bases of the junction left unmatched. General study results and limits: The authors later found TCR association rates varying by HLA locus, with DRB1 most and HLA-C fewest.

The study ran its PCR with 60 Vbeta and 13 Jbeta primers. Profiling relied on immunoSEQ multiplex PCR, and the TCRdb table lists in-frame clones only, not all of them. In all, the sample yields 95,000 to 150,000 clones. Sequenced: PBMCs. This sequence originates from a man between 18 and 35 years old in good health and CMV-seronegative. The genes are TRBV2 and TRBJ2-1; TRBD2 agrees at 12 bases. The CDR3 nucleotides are TGTGCCAGCAGTTCCGGGACTAGCGGGTTTCTCTACAATGAGCAGTTCTTC. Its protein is CASSSGTSGFLYNEQFF.